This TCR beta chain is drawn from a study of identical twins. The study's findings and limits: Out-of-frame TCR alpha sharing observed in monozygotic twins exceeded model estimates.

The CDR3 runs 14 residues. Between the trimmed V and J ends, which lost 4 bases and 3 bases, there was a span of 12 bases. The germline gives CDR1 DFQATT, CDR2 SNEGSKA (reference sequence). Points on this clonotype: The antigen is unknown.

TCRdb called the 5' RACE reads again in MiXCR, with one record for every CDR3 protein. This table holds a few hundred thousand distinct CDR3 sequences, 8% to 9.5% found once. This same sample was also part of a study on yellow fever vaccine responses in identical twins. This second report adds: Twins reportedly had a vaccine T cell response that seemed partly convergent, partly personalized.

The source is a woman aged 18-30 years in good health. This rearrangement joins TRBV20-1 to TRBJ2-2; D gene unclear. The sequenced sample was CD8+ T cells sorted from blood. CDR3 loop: CSAKENADTGELFF. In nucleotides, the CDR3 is TGCAGTGCTAAGGAGAATGCGGACACCGGGGAGCTGTTTTTT.